The present T cell receptor (beta chain) was sequenced within a study of T cell changes during pregnancy in multiple sclerosis. Generated by immunoSEQ multiplex PCR, the TCRdb table keeps only in-frame clones and is missing some. The top ten clones hold around 1% of a sample with 93,000 or so clones, around 90% of them seen once. The CDR3 length is 16 residues. Germline V CDR1 and CDR2: MGHRA, YSYEKL. Unmatched junction bases numbered 12, after V lost 4 bases and J lost 4 bases. Sequenced here: peripheral blood, sampled before pregnancy. The chain couples TRBV4-1 to TRBJ2-7; TRBD1 aligns across 8 bases. This TCR was sampled from a female donor with multiple sclerosis, enrolled in a pregnancy study. The CDR3 loop is CASSLRAGQGLYEQYF. Written as DNA, the CDR3 is TGCGCCAGCAGCCTTCGGGCCGGACAGGGTCTGTACGAGCAGTACTTC.